A selection of T cell receptor beta chains follows, all from one sample in a study of blood T cell repertoires in COVID-19. Measured with immunoSEQ multiplex PCR; TCRdb has only the in-frame clones, and not every one. The profile shows 150,000 or so clones, approximately 90% of them singletons. Sequencing input: PBMCs or T cells enriched from blood (not recorded which). The receptors stem from a woman aged 30 to 39 with acute COVID-19. CDR3s include the opening cysteine and the closing phenylalanine or tryptophan. A D gene is named only where the DNA matches it firmly. Part of the rows lack a size; the others show once, few, many or a class for expanded clones.

v_call,clone_size,d_call,j_call,cdr3_nt,cdr3_aa
TRBV28,.,TRBD1,TRBJ1-2,TGTGCCAGCAGAGACCCACAGGGGGTGGATGGCTACACCTTC,CASRDPQGVDGYTF
TRBV28,.,.,TRBJ1-2,TGTGCCAGCAGTATATTCCGGAGGGCGGGAATGAGATATGGCTACACCTTC,CASSIFRRAGMRYGYTF
TRBV18,.,TRBD1,TRBJ1-5,TGTGCCAGCTCACCTGAAATGGGACAGGGGTCAGAACCCCAGCATTTT,CASSPEMGQGSEPQHF
TRBV5-1,.,.,TRBJ2-5,TGCGCCAGCAGCTTGAGTGTGGGGCCTGAGACCCAGTACTTC,CASSLSVGPETQYF
TRBV7-9,.,TRBD1,TRBJ1-1,TGTGCCAGCAGCTCCACGGACAGGGGCCCGAACACTGAAGCTTTCTTT,CASSSTDRGPNTEAFF
TRBV7-9,.,.,TRBJ1-1,TGTGCCAGCAGCTCACAGGTGATGAACACTGAAGCTTTCTTT,CASSSQVMNTEAFF
TRBV6-5,once,TRBD2,TRBJ2-3,TGTGCCGCAGGGGGAGCGGGAGGCCCCACAGATACGCAGTATTTT,CAAGGAGGPTDTQYF
TRBV28,few,.,TRBJ1-4,TGTGCCATCAGGCAGACAACTAATGAAAAACTGTTTTTT,CAIRQTTNEKLFF
TRBV2,.,TRBD1,TRBJ1-2,TGTGCCAGCAGTCAACCCGGGACAGGGCTGTCCTATGGCTACACCTTC,CASSQPGTGLSYGYTF
TRBV27,.,.,TRBJ1-2,TGTGCCAGCAGTTTACGAGGCGATGGCTACACCTTC,CASSLRGDGYTF
TRBV5-1,once,.,TRBJ2-7,TGCGCCAGCAGCTTGACGGACGCGGGATACGAGCAGTACTTC,CASSLTDAGYEQYF
TRBV6-1,.,.,TRBJ1-6,TGTGCCAGCAGTGACCAGGGTACCGCCTATAATTCACCCCTCCACTTT,CASSDQGTAYNSPLHF
TRBV19,.,TRBD1,TRBJ2-5,TGTGCCAGTAGTATTACAGGGGGCATAGAGACCCAGTACTTC,CASSITGGIETQYF
TRBV3-1/TRBV3-2,.,.,TRBJ2-6,TGTGCCAGCAGCCATGGCAGCTCTGGGGCCAACGTCCTGACTTTC,CASSHGSSGANVLTF
TRBV11-2,.,.,TRBJ1-6,TGTGCCAGCAGCTTCGGCCGGGGTTCACCCCTCCACTTT,CASSFGRGSPLHF
TRBV18,.,TRBD1,TRBJ2-7,TGTGCCAGCTCACCACGACAGGGGATCTCCTACGAGCAGTACTTC,CASSPRQGISYEQYF
TRBV28,few,.,TRBJ1-1,TGTGCCAGCAGTTTGCGAGAGGGAAAAGCTTTCTTT,CASSLREGKAFF
TRBV19,.,TRBD1,TRBJ2-5,TGTGCCAGTAGCCAGAGACAGGGGGGCAGAGAGACCCAGTACTTC,CASSQRQGGRETQYF
TRBV13,.,.,TRBJ2-5,TGTGCCAGCAGCTTAGCATCAAGCGCGGGGTCCCAGTACTTC,CASSLASSAGSQYF
TRBV6-4,.,.,TRBJ1-1,TGTGCCAGCAGTGACGAGGCAGGGGTAACTGAAGCTTTCTTT,CASSDEAGVTEAFF
TRBV7-2,once,.,TRBJ1-1,TGTGCCAGCAGCAAAGCCGGGACACTGAACACTGAAGCTTTCTTT,CASSKAGTLNTEAFF
TRBV28,.,.,TRBJ1-2,TGTGCCAGCAGTTCCCCGGGAGGGGGTCGGGGCGGCTACACCTTC,CASSSPGGGRGGYTF
TRBV6-9,.,TRBD1,TRBJ1-1,TGTGCCACCAGGACAGGGGTTACTGAAGCTTTCTTT,CATRTGVTEAFF
TRBV18,few,TRBD2,TRBJ2-7,TGTGCCAGCTCACCACCGACGGGAGGGCCCCACGAGCAGTACTTC,CASSPPTGGPHEQYF
TRBV7-6,.,.,TRBJ1-4,TGTGCCAGCAGCTTAACAGGGACACTGTTTTTT,CASSLTGTLFF
TRBV19,.,.,TRBJ2-4,TGTGCCAGTAGTAATCCCGGGACATTAGCCAAAAACATTCAGTACTTC,CASSNPGTLAKNIQYF
TRBV7-2,.,TRBD2,TRBJ2-7,TGTGCCAGCAGCTTAGCGAGCGGGGCGGCCCACGAGCAGTACTTC,CASSLASGAAHEQYF
TRBV4-1,.,TRBD2,TRBJ2-5,TGCGCCAGCAGCTCAACTAGCGGGAGCTCCTTGGGGTTGAGAGAGACCCAGTACTTC,CASSSTSGSSLGLRETQYF